This T cell receptor beta chain was sequenced for a study of blood T cell repertoires in COVID-19. For the study at large: Sites in the United States, Italy and Spain provided acute and convalescent COVID-19 samples. T cells, B-cell-depleted T cells, or PBMCs provided the cDNA or gDNA that served as material.

Authors' analysis steps: Amplification with reference gene primers provided the estimates of nucleated cell counts. Clones were read by immunoSEQ multiplex PCR, and TCRdb kept only the in-frame ones, dropping some. V and J calls and clone size follow that table, whereas D and trimming were derived from the DNA. The sample contains approximately 97,000 clones, about nine tenths of which appear only once. V shed 5 bases and J shed 11 bases, with 16 bases lying between them. The CDR3 length is 13 residues. The clonotype comes from a man between 60 and 70 years old with acute or convalescent COVID-19. V and J are TRBV12-3 or TRBV12-4 and TRBJ1-3; D possibly corresponds to TRBD1 (6 bases). Source material: peripheral blood. This CDR3 reads CASSTRRGGAIYF. CDR3 bases: TGTGCCAGCAGTACTCGAAGGGGGGGCGCCATATATTTT.